This is a list of T cell receptor beta chains from one sample in a study of T cells in Graves' hyperthyroidism and ophthalmopathy. TCRdb analysed the multiplex PCR reads with MiXCR anew, one entry per CDR3 protein. The repertoire holds about 560,000 distinct CDR3 sequences, with around 42% as singletons. Source material: peripheral blood or thyroid tissue (not recorded which). Every receptor here comes from a woman under 30 with Graves' hyperthyroidism. CDR3s include the opening cysteine and the closing phenylalanine or tryptophan. Each record gives: clone size, D gene, V gene, J gene, CDR3 DNA, CDR3 protein. The D gene is left open where the match is weak. Where a row states a size, it is once, few, many or the class of an expanded clone; other rows omit it.

few	.	TRBV20-1	TRBJ1-4	TGCAGCTACCCTGCAACTAATGAAAAACTGTTTTTT	CSYPATNEKLFF
many	TRBD1	TRBV10-3	TRBJ1-5	TGTGCCAGGGGGGACAGGGGCTATCAGCCCCAGCATTTT	CARGDRGYQPQHF
.	TRBD2	TRBV29-1	TRBJ2-7	TGCGGCGCCTTACAACCTTTAGCGGGAGATGTGGTCTACGAGCAGTACTTC	CGALQPLAGDVVYEQYF
.	TRBD1	TRBV7-6	TRBJ1-1	TGCGCCAGCAGCCCATACACAGGGGGGAACACTGAAGCTTTCTTT	CASSPYTGGNTEAFF
.	TRBD1	TRBV15	TRBJ2-6	TGTGCCACCAGCGGACACGGACAGGCCTCTGGGGCCAACGTCCTGACTTTC	CATSGHGQASGANVLTF
.	TRBD2	TRBV7-9	TRBJ2-7	TGTGCCAGCAGAAATCCGGGAGGCCTCCACGAGCAGTACTTC	CASRNPGGLHEQYF
few	TRBD1	TRBV7-2	TRBJ2-7	TGTGCCAGCAGCTTCCCGGGACAGTACTACGAGCAGTACTTC	CASSFPGQYYEQYF
.	TRBD1	TRBV10-3	TRBJ1-5	TGTGCCAGCACCCAAAGGGGACAGAATCAGCCCCAGCATTTT	CASTQRGQNQPQHF
many	.	TRBV24-1	TRBJ2-5	TGTGCCACCAGTGGAAAGGGGCGAGAGACCCAGTACTTC	CATSGKGRETQYF
.	TRBD2	TRBV24-1	TRBJ2-7	TGTGCCACCAGTGACCCCCGGGAGGAAAACTACGAGCAGTACTTC	CATSDPREENYEQYF
.	.	TRBV19	TRBJ2-1	TGTGCCAGTAGTCCTCAGGGCGGCGATGAGCAGTTCTTC	CASSPQGGDEQFF
.	.	TRBV7-3	TRBJ2-2	TGTGCCAGCAGAGAGCGTGAGTCGAGGACCGGGGAGCTGTTTTTT	CASRERESRTGELFF
.	.	TRBV29-1	TRBJ2-5	TGCAGCGTTATACGTCAAGGTGGGGGTTCAGAGACCCAGTACTTC	CSVIRQGGGSETQYF
few	.	TRBV2	TRBJ1-1	TGTGCCAGCAGTTACCCTCCTCATGTTATGAACACTGAAGCTTTCTTT	CASSYPPHVMNTEAFF
.	TRBD1	TRBV5-1	TRBJ2-7	TGCGCCAGCAGCTTTCGGCAGGGGGCAGACGAGCAGTACTTC	CASSFRQGADEQYF
many	.	TRBV10-3	TRBJ1-5	TGTGCCATCAGTCAGGGCGATAGCAATCAGCCCCAGCATTTT	CAISQGDSNQPQHF
.	.	TRBV19	TRBJ1-6	TGTGCCAGTAGTATCAGGGGAGAAAATTCACCCCTCCACTTT	CASSIRGENSPLHF
few	TRBD2	TRBV20-1	TRBJ2-5	TGCAGTGCTAGAGTTGTGGGACGGGAGGTTGAGACCCAGTACTTC	CSARVVGREVETQYF
once	.	TRBV29-1	TRBJ1-5	TGCAGCGTTTGGAGGGGGGGCGATGAGCCCCAGCATTTT	CSVWRGGDEPQHF
.	.	TRBV7-3	TRBJ2-5	TGTGCCAGCTCCCGGGATCCCCAAGAGACCCAGTACTTC	CASSRDPQETQYF
.	TRBD2	TRBV20-1	TRBJ2-7	TGCAGTGCTAGCGCCCCAAAGAAGGGTAGCGGGAGTTACGAGCAGTACTTC	CSASAPKKGSGSYEQYF
many	.	TRBV2	TRBJ1-6	TGTGCCAGCAGTGAACTTGGGGGGGGAGGTAATTCACCCCTCCACTTT	CASSELGGGGNSPLHF
.	.	TRBV19	TRBJ1-5	TGTGCCAGTAGTATAGACGGGGGGAATCAGCCCCAGCATTTT	CASSIDGGNQPQHF
.	TRBD1	TRBV25-1	TRBJ1-6	TGTGCTTCGGGACAGTTGGATTCACCCCTCCACTTT	CASGQLDSPLHF
many	.	TRBV7-8	TRBJ1-2	TGTGCCAGCAGCAGCCGGGACACCATCTATGGCTACACCTTC	CASSSRDTIYGYTF
few	TRBD1	TRBV25-1	TRBJ1-1	TGTGCCAGCAGTAACCCCGGGACAGAGAACACTGAAGCTTTCTTT	CASSNPGTENTEAFF
.	TRBD1	TRBV5-1	TRBJ1-4	TGCGCCAGCAGCATGACAGGGGATAATGAAAAACTGTTTTTT	CASSMTGDNEKLFF
few	.	TRBV5-6	TRBJ1-2	TGTGCCAGCAGCTTGGCGCCGGCTCCTAACTATGGCTACACCTTC	CASSLAPAPNYGYTF
.	TRBD1	TRBV5-1	TRBJ1-6	TGCGCCAGCAGCTTCGGACAGGGAGTTGATTCACCCCTCCACTTT	CASSFGQGVDSPLHF
.	.	TRBV11-2	TRBJ1-5	TGTGCCAGCAGCCAGGGTTTTAGCCAGCCCCAGCATTTT	CASSQGFSQPQHF
many	.	TRBV2	TRBJ1-6	TGTGCCAGCAGTGGGCTGGGGATGAATTCACCCCTCCACTTT	CASSGLGMNSPLHF
many	.	TRBV7-6	TRBJ1-4	TGTGCCAGCAGCCGGGGGGGTGGCCAAAAACTGTTTTTT	CASSRGGGQKLFF
.	TRBD1	TRBV12-3/TRBV12-4	TRBJ1-1	TGTGCCAGCAGCAGGACAGGGCCAGCTGAAGCTTTCTTT	CASSRTGPAEAFF
once	.	TRBV7-9	TRBJ1-6	TGTGCCAGCAGCAGCCAAGGGACCCAAACACCCCTCCACTTT	CASSSQGTQTPLHF
.	TRBD2	TRBV24-1	TRBJ2-6	TGTGCCACCCAGCGGGAGATAATCGGGGCCAACGTCCTGACTTTC	CATQREIIGANVLTF
once	.	TRBV19	TRBJ2-2	TGTGCCAGTAAACACCCGGGACCCACCGGGGAGCTGTTTTTT	CASKHPGPTGELFF
.	TRBD1	TRBV13	TRBJ1-6	TGTGCCAGCAGCTTAGGCTCAGGGGGTAATTCACCCCTCCACTTT	CASSLGSGGNSPLHF
.	.	TRBV5-1	TRBJ2-2	TGCGCCAGCAGCTTGGCCATCGACTGGCGGAACACCGGGGAGCTGTTTTTT	CASSLAIDWRNTGELFF
.	.	TRBV6-5	TRBJ2-5	TGTGCCAGCAGTTGGGTCGGCGGAAACCAAGAGACCCAGTACTTC	CASSWVGGNQETQYF
many	.	TRBV7-2	TRBJ2-7	TGTGCCAGCAGCACACCGGGGAGCTACGAGCAGTACTTC	CASSTPGSYEQYF
few	.	TRBV7-2	TRBJ1-2	TGTGCCAGCAGCCAAGCAATAGTAGATGGCTACACCTTC	CASSQAIVDGYTF
many	TRBD1	TRBV7-6	TRBJ2-7	TGTGCCAGCAGCTTAGCGGGACAGTCAGAGCAGTACTTC	CASSLAGQSEQYF
.	.	TRBV7-9	TRBJ1-2	TGTGCCAGCAGTTCGGACACGGGCCATGGCTACACCTTC	CASSSDTGHGYTF
.	TRBD2	TRBV7-2	TRBJ2-5	TGTGCCAGCAGCTTAGTAGGGTCTAGCGGGAGGCTAAAGACCCAGTACTTC	CASSLVGSSGRLKTQYF
.	.	TRBV6-6	TRBJ2-7	TGTGCCAGCAGTTACTTGGGACATGATCATACCTTGGGATACGAGCAGTACTTC	CASSYLGHDHTLGYEQYF
.	.	TRBV11-1	TRBJ2-2	TGTGCCAGCAGCCCACCGTGGGGGCTGTTTTTT	CASSPPWGLFF
many	.	TRBV7-9	TRBJ1-2	TGTGCCAGCAGCTCCCGGGCCCTTAACAAGGATGGCTACACCTTC	CASSSRALNKDGYTF
many	.	TRBV15	TRBJ2-5	TGTGCCACCAGCAGAGATCGGGGTCTCGGTGAGACCCAGTACTTC	CATSRDRGLGETQYF
.	.	TRBV7-2	TRBJ1-4	TGTGCCAGCAGCTTAGTGTCAACTAATGAAAAACTGTTTTTT	CASSLVSTNEKLFF
.	.	TRBV2	TRBJ2-7	TGTGCCAGCACACTTACAGGGACACCCTACGAGCAGTACTTC	CASTLTGTPYEQYF
few	.	TRBV12-3/TRBV12-4	TRBJ1-2	TGTGCCAGCAACTTCCGGGACACATCCTATGGCTACACCTTC	CASNFRDTSYGYTF
few	.	TRBV7-2	TRBJ1-5	TGTGCCAGCAGCCTCCTAAAGGGGGAGGGTCAGCCCCAGCATTTT	CASSLLKGEGQPQHF
.	.	TRBV7-9	TRBJ1-1	TGTGCCTGGACAGAAAACACTGAAGCTTTCTTT	CAWTENTEAFF
few	.	TRBV9	TRBJ1-1	TGTGCCAGCAGCGTAGATATAGTGAACACTGAAGCTTTCTTT	CASSVDIVNTEAFF
many	TRBD1	TRBV10-3	TRBJ2-7	TGTGCCATCAGTGGGGGACAGGGATCCTACGAGCAGTACTTC	CAISGGQGSYEQYF
.	.	TRBV2	TRBJ1-1	TGTGCCAGCAGTCCGGGGCTAAGGAGAGCTTTCTTT	CASSPGLRRAFF
.	TRBD1	TRBV11-2	TRBJ1-3	TGTGCCAGCCCCGGGACAGGGGACGGAAACACCATATATTTT	CASPGTGDGNTIYF
.	.	TRBV2	TRBJ1-2	TGTGCCATCCAGGACAGTGCTAGATCCGGGGAAGTGGGCTACACCTTC	CAIQDSARSGEVGYTF